The present entry profiles one TCR beta chain with its context. Its target antigen remains unknown. Base qualities are missing; no much larger clone stands one base away. The data derive from a study of cytomegalovirus exposure and HLA in healthy donors (dated by TCRdb to between 2016 and 2019). Broadly, across the study: According to an earlier analysis of 587 of the donors, about 180 million T cells yielded over 100 million unique TCR beta sequences and around 300 Gb of sequence data. The study was designed to test whether signatures of past pathogen exposure could be identified by cataloging public T cell receptors. Class I and class II HLA loci were covered by the typing at four-digit resolution. Using immunosequencing, the study profiled T cell repertoires from 640 or so subjects and related those repertoires to cytomegalovirus serostatus. Of the roughly 410 genotyped donors, 65% to 90% were placed in the genetic ancestry cluster associated with self-reported Caucasian donors. A later analysis re-analyzed previously published TCR beta repertoires from 500 to 700 donors and added high-resolution HLA genotyping to study TCR occurrence patterns. A separate validation cohort of 90 to 150 different subjects was used in addition to the roughly 670-subject first cohort. Among almost 400 genotyped donors of the cohort, an average of around 240,000 unique TCR beta nucleotide sequences were sequenced per donor, around 18% of them non-productive. To predict cytomegalovirus infection status, the study combined high-throughput TCR immunosequencing, statistical association of individual TCRs with disease status, and machine learning. An early release that covered 500 to 800 HLA-typed donors contained approximately 300 gigabases of sequencing data and some 87 million unique TCR sequences. In the later analysis, no new phenotypic data were used to find candidate immune exposures; instead, reliance was placed on TCR beta sequences and their occurrence across donors. Because of strong linkage in the cohort, a few DR-DQ haplotypes were treated as single units for association and clustering. A later genetic analysis took genome-wide SNP genotypes for about 55% of the roughly 700 donors and used that subset as a discovery cohort. Typing coverage differed by locus: A, B, C, DRB1 and DQB1 were typed in roughly 620-640 donors, DQA1 in about 560, DPA1 in some 610, and DPB1 in roughly 450. All discovery cohort repertoires had been generated on a single sequencing platform. In an earlier analysis of 550 to 700 of the donors, high-throughput TCR beta sequencing was used to judge whether each TCR beta V gene segment behaved as functional or pseudogenic. Alongside the repertoire data, information on donor age, sex, ethnicity and CMV serostatus was compiled. Study-level results and caveats: The classifier was reported to diagnose cytomegalovirus status with high specificity and sensitivity in both the original and validation cohorts. According to the authors, the approach could potentially be generalized to other disease states and immunological phenotypes. Presence/absence analyses assumed roughly uniform sequencing depth across donors, an assumption that may not hold. Strong co-occurrence of HLA alleles, especially DR and DQ, made assigning TCR associations to individual alleles difficult. For the cohort, immune exposure information was limited to CMV serostatus. In an earlier analysis of some 500 of the donors, most TCR beta V segments appeared in productive rearrangements about 90% or about 30% of the time, broadly matching IMGT annotations. The study listed 150 to 200 TCR beta chains as associated with cytomegalovirus. Because the 87-base-pair reads could not distinguish some IMGT-functional V segments, including TRBV6-2 and TRBV6-3, those segments were excluded. Most TCR sequences were observed very rarely across donors, whereas some public TCRs were present in many individuals. Linkage disequilibrium might explain the correlated functional status among segregating V segments, but an unknown experimental factor could not be ruled out. According to a later analysis, TCR association rates differed among HLA loci, with DRB1 alleles showing the most associated TCRs and HLA-C alleles showing the fewest. Because counts were too low, 15 to 20 rarely observed V segments, including chromosome 9 orphons, were excluded from the earlier analysis of roughly 580 of the donors. V-gene and J-gene trimming of TCR beta chains was associated with a missense DCLRE1C variant in a later genetic analysis, and the association was replicated in an independent cohort. Because HLA typing was missing for some donors at each locus, association tests included only the typed subset. A cluster of highly shared sequence variants was judged likely to represent a technical artifact of the sequencing pipeline. According to a later genetic analysis, donors in an Asian-associated ancestry cluster had fewer N-insertions in productive TCRs than the approximately 690-donor mean. A few of the identified cytomegalovirus-associated TCR beta chains were confirmed in vitro to be specific for cytomegalovirus antigens. This cohort had only TCR beta chains sequenced, and the lack of alpha or paired-chain data limited which features could be detected. A further reported finding was that TCR beta sequences accurately predicted the HLA-A and HLA-B alleles for most subjects in the first cohort. According to a later analysis, parvovirus B19, influenza, CMV and Epstein-Barr virus appeared linked to several top co-occurrence clusters. Compared with equally common non-associated chains, HLA-associated TCR beta chains in a later analysis were more clonally expanded and had lower generation probabilities. A later analysis associated 15,000 or so TCR beta sequences with specific HLA alleles at a false discovery rate of 0.05. Most CMV-associated TCR beta chains appeared to be HLA-restricted in a later analysis, and the HLA associations seemed to be driven largely by CMV exposure.

From cysteine to phenylalanine, the CDR3 is 15 amino acids long. CDR3 DNA only is kept here, 45 bases in frame from base 1. Deletion took 4 bases off V and 0 bases off J, with a span of 13 bases between the germline ends. For CDR1 and CDR2, the germline V gene (reference sequence) lists GTSNPN and SVGIG. The cohort comprised approximately 700 healthy bone marrow donors. At the time of sampling, every cohort member was nominally healthy, though immune exposures that went unrecorded were likely present. The donor was CMV seropositive and was included in the group of some 290 seropositive cohort members. A peripheral blood sample was collected from each donor, and TCR beta sequencing was performed on peripheral blood mononuclear cells. Genomic DNA extraction from the blood cell samples was performed with the Qiagen DNeasy Blood Extraction Kit. The library was made by the immunoSEQ multiplex PCR assay. For the multiplex PCR, a mixture combining 60 forward primers for TCR Vbeta segments and 13 reverse primers for TCR Jbeta segments was used. A multiplex PCR assay on genomic DNA amplified the CDR3 region of rearranged TCR beta genes. On the Illumina HiSeq System, the amplified TCR beta libraries were sequenced as 87-base-pair reads. Regarding the original processing steps: Across the roughly 600 repertoires, a later analysis counted about 81 million unique TCR beta chains, 8.5 million to 12 million of which were shared by at least two donors. To remove PCR and sequencing errors, raw reads were error-corrected and collapsed into unique sequences using a nearest-neighbor algorithm that merged closely related sequences. V, D and J gene segments were assigned by aligning CDR3 sequences to IMGT reference sequences. For a sequence to be retained, a match of at least six nucleotides to both a V gene segment and a J gene segment was required. A rearrangement counted as productive if the CDR3 had no stop codons and remained in frame with V and J, and every other rearrangement counted as non-productive. Following IMGT convention, CDR3 was defined as the stretch from the second conserved V-encoded cysteine to the conserved J-encoded phenylalanine. The earlier analysis of 587 of the donors excluded any sequence lacking an unambiguous match to a single V gene segment. In an earlier analysis of several hundred of the donors, V segments were called functional above 56.7% productive rearrangements and were called segregating when the between-donor standard deviation exceeded 5%. A statistical classification framework was built to diagnose cytomegalovirus status from the catalog of TCR beta chain sequences. In a later analysis, V and J genes were assigned by comparing TCR nucleotide sequences against IMGT/GENE-DB human TR gene sequences. The TCRdist pipeline was used in a later analysis to assign CDR3 sequences and most-parsimonious VDJ recombination scenarios. In a later analysis, each TCR beta chain was defined by its CDR3 amino acid sequence together with its V-gene family, and reads without a unique V-gene family were excluded. A later analysis removed 592 highly shared, low-generation-probability nucleotide sequences to deal with suspected cross-contamination and a sequencing artifact. For each public chain, a later analysis derived a clonal expansion index from normalized ranks of inferred template counts within each repertoire. Generation probabilities in a later analysis came from a VDJ recombination model fitted to out-of-frame rearrangements, and those results were checked against IGoR. In a later analysis, hypergeometric tests were used to score TCR-TCR, TCR-HLA and TCR-CMV co-occurrence, with a repertoire-size bias correction applied to TCR pairs. In a later analysis, false discovery rates were estimated by permuting HLA or CMV assignments 20 times. In a later analysis, co-occurring TCRs were grouped using DBSCAN, and TCRdist sequence similarity was added for clustering within HLA-allele-positive subsets. For co-occurrence clustering, repertoires with fewer than 30,000 or more than 120,000 public chains were excluded, along with a handful of repertoires with anomalous nucleotide sharing. Held by TCRdb, this immuneACCESS table contains in-frame sequences only and omits some clones. Under half of the omission traces to an unresolved V gene where checked; the cause of the rest is unknown. V, J and clone size are those of that table, while D and trimming were read from the DNA. The sample includes 180,000 or so clones, with over 65% observed a single time. Roughly 3.7% of the sample is in the top ten clones.

The sequenced material came from PBMCs. The TCR originated in a woman aged 55-70 years in good health and CMV-seropositive. Recombination joined TRBV30 with TRBJ1-3; 6 matching bases give a weak D call of TRBD1. The CDR3 corresponds to CAWKAKDSSGNTIYF. The bases read TGTGCCTGGAAGGCAAAGGACAGCTCTGGAAACACCATATATTTT.